This T cell receptor (beta chain) originates from a study of T cell responses to AZD1222 COVID-19 vaccine. At the level of the study: Second-dose intervals of approximately 4 or approximately 12 weeks were pooled. The study, taken as a whole, reports: Regions 160-218 and 743-854 held dominance among vaccine-associated CD4 TCRs, which spanned spike.

Remarks on this clone: Its antigen is not known.

This CDR3 is built from 14 residues. Looked up from germline, CDR1 is SGHTS and CDR2 is YDEGEE. Trimming removed 4 bases from V and 7 bases from J, with 15 bases in between. The method was immunoSEQ multiplex PCR; TCRdb's version includes in-frame clones alone and lacks a portion of them. Here the sample spans about 150,000 clones, 70% to 90% being singletons. The sample was peripheral blood, taken on day 0 of AZD1222 vaccination. This receptor was identified in an adult in good health. The rearrangement uses TRBV5-8 and TRBJ1-5; D is ambiguous. The CDR3 spells CASSPRRGGQPQHF. For the CDR3, the DNA is TGTGCCAGCAGCCCGAGACGGGGAGGGCAGCCCCAGCATTTT. Full variable domain (outside the CDR3, taken from reference TRBV5-8 and TRBJ1-5): EAGVTQSPTHLIKTRGQQATLRCSPISGHTSVYWYQQALGLGLQFLLWYDEGEERNRGNFPPRFSGRQFPNYSSELNVNALELEDSALYLCASSPRRGGQPQHFGDGTRLSIL.